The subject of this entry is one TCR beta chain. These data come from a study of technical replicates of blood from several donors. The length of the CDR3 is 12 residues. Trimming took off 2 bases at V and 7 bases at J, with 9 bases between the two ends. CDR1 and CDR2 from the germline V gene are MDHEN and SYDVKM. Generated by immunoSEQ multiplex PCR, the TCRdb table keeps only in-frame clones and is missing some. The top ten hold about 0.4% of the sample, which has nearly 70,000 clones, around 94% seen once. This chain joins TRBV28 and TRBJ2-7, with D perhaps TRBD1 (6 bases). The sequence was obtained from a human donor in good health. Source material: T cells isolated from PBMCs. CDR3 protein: CASSLGGWEQYF. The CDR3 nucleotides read TGTGCCAGCAGTTTAGGGGGCTGGGAGCAGTACTTC.